This T cell receptor (beta chain) stems from a study of T cells after posttransplantation cyclophosphamide. Libraries were prepared by immunoSEQ multiplex PCR; TCRdb keeps only in-frame clonotypes and omits some of them. The sample lists about 32,000 clones, more than 85% occurring once. CDR1 and CDR2 (germline): SGHRS, YFSETQ. V lost 3 bases, J lost 5 bases, and 6 bases stayed unmatched. There are 15 residues in the CDR3. The naive gate required viable CD3+CD4+ or CD3+CD8+ cells with CCR7+CD45RA+CD45RO-CD95-CD27+CD28+ phenotype. The sample consisted of naive CD4+ T cells sorted from blood. The chain employs TRBV5-1 and TRBJ2-3, with 10 bases fitting TRBD1. The TCR was taken from a man aged 25 to 45 in good health and a related stem cell transplant donor. The CDR3 coding sequence is TGCGCCAGCAGCTCCGGGACAGGGGTGGTAGATACGCAGTATTTT. Translation: CASSSGTGVVDTQYF.